The next 23 T cell receptor beta chains were all read from a single sample in a study of cytomegalovirus exposure and HLA in healthy donors. Use of 60 Vbeta and 13 Jbeta primers characterized the PCR. Profiling relied on immunoSEQ multiplex PCR, and the TCRdb table lists in-frame clones only, not all of them. Of some 200,000 clones in the sample, about 70% are singletons; the top ten hold less than 2%. The sequenced sample was PBMCs. These receptors were collected from a woman in her 30s in good health and CMV-seronegative.

The chain couples TRBV25-1 to TRBJ1-2; D gene ambiguous. The CDR3 is made up of 13 amino acids. V shed 5 bases and J shed 2 bases, with 9 bases lying between them. Germline V gene sequence: CDR1 MGHDK, CDR2 SYGVNS. The DNA for the CDR3 is TGTGCCAGCAGTTTAACAGTGAACTATGGCTACACCTTC. This sequence encodes CASSLTVNYGYTF.

The chain is built from TRBV5-1 and TRBJ1-2; D is unresolved. The CDR3 loop spans 17 amino acids. The germline V gene encodes CDR1 SGHRS and CDR2 YFSETQ. V gave up 0 bases and J gave up 2 bases, with 17 bases separating them. CDR3 in DNA: TGCGCCAGCAGCTTGGGGCCTGGTTTTTTCGAAAACTATGGCTACACCTTC. Protein: CASSLGPGFFENYGYTF.

The chain combines TRBV5-1 with TRBJ2-3; 8 bases line up with TRBD1. Trimming at V came to 4 bases and at J to 2 bases, leaving 6 bases not matched to a gene. The CDR3 consists of 15 residues. In germline, CDR1 is SGHRS, CDR2 YFSETQ. The CDR3 nucleotides read TGCGCCAGCAGCACCGGACAGGGACCCACAGATACGCAGTATTTT. Protein product: CASSTGQGPTDTQYF.

This chain connects TRBV5-1 to TRBJ2-2, with 8 positions matching TRBD2. CDR1 and CDR2 (germline): SGHRS, YFSETQ. Trimming removed 3 bases from V and 0 bases from J; junction bases left unmatched: 4. The CDR3 loop spans 16 amino acids. The CDR3 loop is CASSSRLATNTGELFF. For the CDR3, the DNA is TGCGCCAGCAGCTCGAGACTAGCGACGAACACCGGGGAGCTGTTTTTT. Complete variable domain (other parts from reference TRBV5-1 and TRBJ2-2): KAGVTQTPRYLIKTRGQQVTLSCSPISGHRSVSWYQQTPGQGLQFLFEYFSETQRNKGNFPGRFSGRQFSNSRSEMNVSTLELGDSALYLCASSSRLATNTGELFFGEGSRLTVL.

The gene calls are TRBV2 and TRBJ2-1; the match to TRBD2 covers 11 bases. With V trimmed by 6 bases and J by 7 bases, 11 bases remained unmatched. The germline V gene encodes CDR1 SNHLY and CDR2 FYNNEI. The CDR3 contains 16 residues. In DNA, the CDR3 is TGTGCCAGCAGGCCGCCGGCGGCTAGCGGGAGGAATGAGCAGTTCTTC. The encoded protein is CASRPPAASGRNEQFF.

The gene calls are TRBV6-4 and TRBJ2-5; TRBD2 agrees at 11 bases. Germline V gene sequence: CDR1 MRHNA, CDR2 SNTAGT. This CDR3 has 15 residues. V lost 3 bases to trimming and J lost 0 bases; unmatched junction nucleotides: 0. The CDR3 nucleotides are TGTGCCAGCAGTGAGACTAGCGGGGACCAAGAGACCCAGTACTTC. Protein product: CASSETSGDQETQYF.

The gene calls are TRBV6-1 and TRBJ1-2; tentatively, D is TRBD1 (5 bases). Germline values: CDR1 MNHNS, CDR2 SASEGT. This CDR3 comprises 12 residues. Trimming took 6 bases from V and 4 from J, leaving 9 bases between them. CDR3 coding DNA: TGTGCCAGCAGGGGGCTTAGCTATGGCTACACCTTC. It codes for CASRGLSYGYTF.

This clone was seen once. The chain has TRBV19 and TRBJ1-2; no definite D call. Germline V gene sequence: CDR1 LNHDA, CDR2 SQIVND (reference sequence). CDR3 size: 12 residues. Trimming stripped 2 bases from V and 8 bases from J, with 9 bases between. The CDR3 DNA reads as TGTGCCAGTAGTATAAGAGGATTAGGCTACACCTTC. Translated: CASSIRGLGYTF.

CDR3 sequence: CASSYRGQGPNNEQFF. DNA for the CDR3: TGTGCCAGCAGTTACAGGGGACAGGGACCTAACAATGAGCAGTTCTTC. This rearrangement joins TRBV6-5 to TRBJ2-1; 9 bases map to TRBD1. V lost 2 bases and J lost 5; bases outside the gene matches: 7. The CDR3 loop spans 16 amino acids. Germline CDR1 and CDR2: MNHEY and SVGAGI.

In its sample, this clone was seen a few times. The rearrangement links TRBV5-1 to TRBJ1-5, with D perhaps TRBD1 (6 bases). V lost 0 bases and J lost 2, with 9 bases in between. Germline assignment: CDR1 SGHRS and CDR2 YFSETQ. This CDR3 region has 15 residues. CDR3 nucleotides: TGCGCCAGCAGCTTGGCCCCAGGGGGCAATCAGCCCCAGCATTTT. This translates into CASSLAPGGNQPQHF.

The rearrangement links TRBV7-6 to TRBJ1-3; tentative D call: TRBD1 (6 bases). The CDR3 contains 13 residues. Germline CDR1 and CDR2: SGHVS and FNYEAQ. The V end was cut by 5 bases, the J end by 6 bases, with 11 bases between. The CDR3 here is CASSTGTPNTIYF. CDR3 nucleotides: TGTGCCAGCAGCACCGGGACACCAAACACCATATATTTT.

The V call is TRBV9, the J call TRBJ2-3; 8 nucleotides align to TRBD2. Looked up from germline, CDR1 is SGDLS and CDR2 is YYNGEE. Trimming removed 4 bases from V and 3 bases from J; junction bases left unmatched: 4. CDR3 length: 14 residues. CDR3 loop: CASSPSGSTDTQYF. The CDR3 nucleotides are TGTGCCAGCAGCCCCAGCGGGAGTACAGATACGCAGTATTTT.

V is TRBV6-5 and J is TRBJ2-7, with 7 bases matching TRBD2. Germline loops: CDR1 MNHEY, CDR2 SVGAGI. With 7 bases clipped from V and 2 bases from J, the junction kept 8 bases outside the gene matches. The CDR3 contains 14 residues. The CDR3 reads CASKRLGGTYEQYF. CDR3 in DNA: TGTGCCAGCAAGAGATTGGGAGGGACCTACGAGCAGTACTTC.

The chain is built from TRBV9 and TRBJ2-5; 9 nucleotides agree with TRBD2. CDR1 and CDR2 (germline): SGDLS, YYNGEE. Trimming at V came to 4 bases and at J to 6 bases, leaving 10 bases not matched to a gene. The CDR3 spans 15 residues. The CDR3 region is CASSSSSGVGQTQYF. As DNA, the CDR3 is TGTGCCAGCAGCAGCTCTAGCGGGGTGGGGCAGACCCAGTACTTC.

The chain couples TRBV5-6 to TRBJ1-2; no firm D call. Germline loops: CDR1 SGHDT, CDR2 YYEEEE. The CDR3 covers 13 residues. The V gene lost 4 bases and the J gene lost 9 bases, with 16 bases spanning the gap. This CDR3 is CASSPTRVKSYTF. CDR3 nucleotides: TGTGCCAGCAGCCCCACGCGGGTGAAGAGCTACACCTTC. The full variable domain, in which reference TRBV5-6 and TRBJ1-2 provide the parts outside the CDR3, is DAGVTQSPTHLIKTRGQQVTLRCSPKSGHDTVSWYQQALGQGPQFIFQYYEEEERQRGNFPDRFSGHQFPNYSSELNVNALLLGDSALYLCASSPTRVKSYTFGSGTRLTVV.

This clone appeared a few times. V is TRBV4-2 and J is TRBJ2-1; 7 bases agree with TRBD1. Germline CDR1 LGHNA, CDR2 YNFKEQ. V shed 1 base and J 3 bases; nucleotides not matched to a gene: 9. This CDR3 spans 17 amino acids. The CDR3 nucleotides are TGTGCCAGCAGCCAAGTTCATGACAGGGTATTCTACAATGAGCAGTTCTTC. Its protein product is CASSQVHDRVFYNEQFF.

J is TRBJ1-1 and V is TRBV18, with 8 bases identical to TRBD1. This CDR3 region has 17 residues. CDR1 is KGHSH, CDR2 LQKENI, per germline. V lost 5 bases and J lost 4; bases outside the gene matches: 15. The chain's CDR3 is CASSDFRGNRGSTEAFF. The DNA for the CDR3 is TGTGCCAGCTCAGATTTCAGGGGCAACAGGGGGTCCACTGAAGCTTTCTTT.

This clone was detected only a few times. This chain uses TRBV7-9 with TRBJ2-7, with D perhaps matching TRBD2 (5 bases). Trimming took off 5 bases at V and 3 bases at J, with 11 bases between the two ends. The CDR3 loop spans 13 amino acids. Germline CDR1 and CDR2: SEHNR and FQNEAQ (reference sequence). CDR3 protein: CASSQAELYEQYF. As DNA, the CDR3 is TGTGCCAGCAGCCAAGCGGAACTCTACGAGCAGTACTTC.

Here the CDR3 DNA reads TGTGCCAGCAGCTACAGGGGGGGTAGGGCACGGGGAAGGAAAGAGACCCAGTACTTC. Protein: CASSYRGGRARGRKETQYF. The V and J genes are TRBV7-2 and TRBJ2-5, with a possible D match to TRBD1 (8 bases). Looked up from germline, CDR1 is SGHTA and CDR2 is FQGNSA. The CDR3 contains 19 residues. The ends were cut back, 4 bases at V and 3 bases at J, with 27 bases in the middle.

CDR3 sequence: CASSLDAGPWSNQPQHF. The CDR3 DNA reads TGTGCCAGCTCACTCGACGCGGGTCCGTGGAGCAATCAGCCCCAGCATTTT. The rearrangement uses TRBV18 and TRBJ1-5; no firm D call. With 4 bases removed from V and 1 base from J, the gap between germline ends came to 17 bases. The CDR3 loop spans 17 amino acids. CDR1 and CDR2 from the germline V gene are KGHSH and LQKENI.

This clone was observed a handful of times. J is TRBJ1-4 and V is TRBV19; weak D call: TRBD1 (6 bases). The CDR3 contains 15 residues. The V gene's germline CDR1 is LNHDA and CDR2 SQIVND (reference sequence). V shed 5 bases and J shed 6 bases, with 16 bases lying between them. CDR3 sequence reads: CASSPTGTIDEKLFF. The DNA for the CDR3 is TGTGCCAGTAGTCCTACCGGGACAATCGATGAAAAACTGTTTTTT.

The V and J genes are TRBV9 and TRBJ2-1; TRBD1 aligns across 7 bases. V lost 4 bases to trimming and J lost 0 bases; unmatched junction nucleotides: 4. This CDR3 is 15 amino acids long. Germline loops: CDR1 SGDLS, CDR2 YYNGEE. The CDR3 loop reads CASSSGQASYNEQFF. DNA of the CDR3: TGTGCCAGCAGCTCCGGACAGGCCTCCTACAATGAGCAGTTCTTC.

This chain links TRBV15 with TRBJ2-3, with TRBD2 matching 11 bases. The CDR3 sequence is 18 residues long. The germline CDR1 and CDR2 sequences are LNHNV and YYDKDF (reference sequence). The V and J ends lost 5 bases and 2 bases, in that order; junction bases with no gene match: 12. The CDR3 reads CATSPRLAGLQFTDTQYF. Here the CDR3 DNA reads TGTGCCACCAGCCCTCGACTAGCGGGATTACAATTCACAGATACGCAGTATTTT.